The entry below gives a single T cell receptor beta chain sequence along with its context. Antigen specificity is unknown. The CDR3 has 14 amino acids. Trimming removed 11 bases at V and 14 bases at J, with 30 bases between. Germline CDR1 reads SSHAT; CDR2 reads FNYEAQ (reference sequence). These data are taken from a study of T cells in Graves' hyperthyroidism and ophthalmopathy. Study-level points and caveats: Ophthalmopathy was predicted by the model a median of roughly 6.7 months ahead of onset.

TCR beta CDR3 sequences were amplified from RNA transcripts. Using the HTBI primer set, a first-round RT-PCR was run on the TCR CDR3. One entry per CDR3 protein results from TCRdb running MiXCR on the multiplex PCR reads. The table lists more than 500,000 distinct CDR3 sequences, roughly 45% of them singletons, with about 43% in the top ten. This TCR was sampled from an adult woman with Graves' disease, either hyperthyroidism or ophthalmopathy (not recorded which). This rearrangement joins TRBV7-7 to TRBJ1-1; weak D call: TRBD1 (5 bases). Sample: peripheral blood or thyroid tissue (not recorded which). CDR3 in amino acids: CAATRGREDNEQFF. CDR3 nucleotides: TGTGCCGCTACGAGAGGGCGGGAGGACAATGAGCAGTTCTTT.